The 5 T cell receptor beta chains below come from one sample, sequenced in a study of OX40 agonist ivuxolimab in advanced cancers. Some clones are missing from TCRdb's copy, which holds only in-frame ones; the method was immunoSEQ multiplex PCR. The profile shows 35,000 to 45,000 clones, more than 70% of them singletons. The specimen was CD4+ or CD8+ T cells sorted from blood, collected in a trial of the OX40 agonist ivuxolimab. The source is an adult with an advanced solid tumor such as melanoma, head and neck, liver or kidney cancer.

This clone appeared a few times. The chain employs TRBV7-6 and TRBJ2-7, with a tentative D call TRBD2 (6 bases). Germline values: CDR1 SGHVS, CDR2 FNYEAQ. The CDR3 contains 13 residues. Between the trimmed V and J ends, which lost 0 bases and 7 bases, there was a span of 10 bases. The DNA of the CDR3 is TGTGCCAGCAGCTTAGCGGCGGGGTCGGAGCAGTACTTC. The encoded protein is CASSLAAGSEQYF.

The chain combines TRBV5-6 with TRBJ2-7; 9 nucleotides line up with TRBD1. Germline-derived CDR1 and CDR2 are SGHDT and YYEEEE. This CDR3 comprises 14 residues. V was pared by 1 base and J by 4 bases, with 3 bases of the junction left unmatched. The CDR3 is CASSLRDRGYEQYV. Here the CDR3 DNA reads TGTGCCAGCAGCTTGCGAGACAGGGGGTACGAGCAGTACGTC.

The chain uses TRBV9 and TRBJ1-4; 11 bases fit TRBD1. J was trimmed by 2 bases and V by 0 bases; bases with no gene match: 0. CDR1 and CDR2 from the germline V gene are SGDLS and YYNGEE. The length of the CDR3 is 16 residues. CDR3 in amino acids: CASSVGTGGTNEKLFF. The CDR3 DNA reads TGTGCCAGCAGCGTAGGGACAGGGGGCACTAATGAAAAACTGTTTTTT.

The chain employs TRBV7-9 and TRBJ2-1, with no clear D. V lost 0 bases and J lost 8, with 8 bases in between. Germline V gene lookup returns CDR1 SEHNR and CDR2 FQNEAQ (reference sequence). The CDR3 is made up of 13 amino acids. The CDR3 loop reads CASSLAYLDEQFF. CDR3 sequence (DNA): TGTGCCAGCAGCTTAGCTTACCTCGATGAGCAGTTCTTC.

This clone was seen more than once but under ten times. The chain recombines TRBV4-1 with TRBJ1-1, with D perhaps matching TRBD1 (5 bases). Deletions cut 3 bases from V and 7 bases from J, with 6 bases between. The CDR3 covers 11 residues. Germline CDR1 MGHRA, CDR2 YSYEKL. CDR3 loop: CASSQGGEAFF. CDR3 DNA sequence: TGCGCCAGCAGCCAGGGGGGTGAAGCTTTCTTT.